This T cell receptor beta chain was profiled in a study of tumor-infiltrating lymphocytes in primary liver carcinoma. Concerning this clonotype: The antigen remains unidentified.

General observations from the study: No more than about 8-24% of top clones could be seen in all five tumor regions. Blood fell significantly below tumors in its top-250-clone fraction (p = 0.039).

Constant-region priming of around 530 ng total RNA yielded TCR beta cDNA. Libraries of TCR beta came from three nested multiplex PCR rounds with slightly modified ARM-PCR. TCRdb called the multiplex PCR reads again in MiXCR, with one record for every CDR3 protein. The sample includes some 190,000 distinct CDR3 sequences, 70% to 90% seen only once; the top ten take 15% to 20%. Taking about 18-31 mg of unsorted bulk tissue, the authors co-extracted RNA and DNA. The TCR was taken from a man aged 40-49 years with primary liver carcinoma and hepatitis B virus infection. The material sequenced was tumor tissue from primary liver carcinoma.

The CDR3 region is CASTLLADQRVEYF. The DNA for the CDR3 is TGTGCCAGCACTCTCCTGGCGGACCAGAGAGTCGAGTACTTC. The chain uses TRBV28 and TRBJ2-7; D gene unclear. V was clipped by 7 bases and J by 11 bases, with 24 bases between them. Looked up from germline, CDR1 is MDHEN and CDR2 is SYDVKM. This CDR3 comprises 14 residues.